The sequence of this T cell receptor (beta chain) was determined in a study of T cells after yellow fever vaccination. Study as a whole: Fractions with few cells were prepared using SMART-Seq v4 Ultra Low Input. Study-level results: In post-booster samples, most primary-vaccination clones reappeared (approximately 96% CD4, nearly 90% CD8).

Comments on this clonotype: Its target is unknown.

TCRdb ran MiXCR on the 5' RACE reads and lists one entry per CDR3 protein. The table has 60,000 to 95,000 distinct CDR3 sequences, about 7.7% seen once; the top ten hold roughly 29%. The V gene's germline CDR1 is SGHTA and CDR2 FQGNSA. This CDR3 region has 14 residues. V was cut by 5 bases and J by 6 bases, with 15 bases left in between. The TCR originated in a man aged 18 to 30 who received the YFV17D yellow fever vaccine. The sequencing here drew on CD8+ T cells sorted from PBMCs, taken more than 8 days after the first yellow fever vaccination. The chain is built from TRBV7-2 and TRBJ2-3; possible D gene TRBD1, 6 bases. The CDR3 loop is CASSDGTNWDTQYF. The CDR3 region has the DNA TGTGCCAGCAGCGACGGGACAAATTGGGATACGCAGTATTTT.